This TCR beta chain was recovered during a study of T cells after posttransplantation cyclophosphamide. Per germline, CDR1 SGHNT and CDR2 YYREEE (reference sequence). This CDR3 spans 15 amino acids. After removal of 3 bases from V and 4 bases from J, the junction contained 5 bases not matched to a gene. A marrow graft followed busulfan-fludarabine conditioning, with cyclophosphamide on days +3 and +4. This clone is labeled medium-sized. TCRdb's copy holds only in-frame clones and misses some; the assay was immunoSEQ multiplex PCR. The sample has just over 5,500 clones, none seen only once; the top ten hold roughly 25%.

V is TRBV5-4 and J is TRBJ1-4; 8 nucleotides align to TRBD1. This sequence originates from a male patient aged 55-69 years who received an allogeneic stem cell transplant from a related donor, was CMV-positive, and had no GVHD. Some of these T cells may belong to the graft donor. Sequences were derived from PBMCs, sampled after allogeneic stem cell transplant with posttransplant cyclophosphamide. For the CDR3, the DNA is TGTGCCAGCAGCTCCAACAGGGGGATTAATGAAAAACTGTTTTTT. Protein product: CASSSNRGINEKLFF.